A selection of T cell receptor beta chains follows, all from one sample in a study of blood T cell repertoires in COVID-19. Measured with immunoSEQ multiplex PCR; TCRdb has only the in-frame clones, and not every one. The sample holds some 150,000 clones; around 88% are singletons and the top ten take more than 1.5%. The sample taken for sequencing was peripheral blood. Receptor source: a woman in her fifties or sixties with acute or convalescent COVID-19. The CDR3 runs from the conserved cysteine through the conserved F or W. Each record gives: J gene, V gene, clone size, CDR3 length, D gene, CDR3 DNA, CDR3 protein. A D gene is named only where the DNA matches it firmly. Rows give clone size only sometimes, using once, few, many, or a class for an expanded clone.

>TRBJ1-1|TRBV4-3|.|15|.
TGCGCCAGCAGCCAAGCGGACAGCTTGAACACTGAAGCTTTCTTT
CASSQADSLNTEAFF
>TRBJ2-5|TRBV4-2|.|17|.
TGTGCCAGCAGCCGGAACAGGGGGATAGCGGGGGAAGAGACCCAGTACTTC
CASSRNRGIAGEETQYF
>TRBJ1-1|TRBV7-8|.|15|TRBD1
TGTGCCAGCAGCCTCCAGACAGGGGGTGGGACTGAAGCTTTCTTT
CASSLQTGGGTEAFF
>TRBJ1-5|TRBV7-9|.|14|.
TGTGCCAGCAGCCCCCAGTATAGCAATCAGCCCCAGCATTTT
CASSPQYSNQPQHF
>TRBJ1-3|TRBV11-2|.|16|.
TGTGCCAGCAGCACAATGCGAGGAGACTCTGGAAACACCATATATTTT
CASSTMRGDSGNTIYF
>TRBJ1-1|TRBV7-3|.|15|TRBD1
TGTGCCAGCAGCGCAACCGGGACAGGGTTAACTGAAGCTTTCTTT
CASSATGTGLTEAFF
>TRBJ2-5|TRBV7-2|.|15|.
TGTGCCAGCAGCTTAGATCGGGGATTCCAAGAGACCCAGTACTTC
CASSLDRGFQETQYF
>TRBJ2-1|TRBV7-3|.|16|TRBD2
TGTGCCAGCAGCTTAAGGGCGGGGGGACCACCCAATGAGCAGTTCTTC
CASSLRAGGPPNEQFF
>TRBJ1-1|TRBV2|.|14|TRBD1
TGTGCCAGCAGGAGGGGGCGAATGAACACTGAAGCTTTCTTT
CASRRGRMNTEAFF
>TRBJ2-7|TRBV4-3|once|15|TRBD1
TGCGCCAGCAGCCGAGGGACAGGGGGTTTCTACGAGCAGTACTTC
CASSRGTGGFYEQYF
>TRBJ2-1|TRBV5-4|few|12|.
TGTGCCAGCAGCTTCGGGATCAATGAGCAGTTCTTC
CASSFGINEQFF
>TRBJ1-2|TRBV5-1|.|14|.
TGCGCCAGCAGCTTGGCCTACCGATCGGGTGGCTACACCTTC
CASSLAYRSGGYTF
>TRBJ1-6|TRBV6-4|once|14|.
TGTGCCAGCAGTGACGGGCAGTCCAATTCACCCCTCCACTTT
CASSDGQSNSPLHF
>TRBJ2-5|TRBV10-3|.|15|TRBD2
TGTGCCATCAGCGCCCTGGGGGGGGGACAAGAGACCCAGTACTTC
CAISALGGGQETQYF
>TRBJ1-1|TRBV7-9|.|13|.
TGTGCCAGCAGCTTAAGGGGGAACACTGAAGCTTTCTTT
CASSLRGNTEAFF
>TRBJ2-7|TRBV4-1|.|14|.
TGCGCCAGCAGCTTCACAGAGAACACCTACGAGCAGTACTTC
CASSFTENTYEQYF
>TRBJ2-1|TRBV19|.|14|TRBD2
TGTGCCAGTAGGACTAGCGGGAGTTACAATGAGCAGTTCTTC
CASRTSGSYNEQFF
>TRBJ1-4|TRBV30|once|17|.
TGTGCCTGGAGTCCTAAACGCTCACCCTTTGGGAGTGAAAAACTGTTTTTT
CAWSPKRSPFGSEKLFF
>TRBJ2-7|TRBV5-1|.|17|TRBD2
TGCGCCAGCACCTGGGGACTAGCGGGGGGTAGCTCCTACGAGCAGTACTTC
CASTWGLAGGSSYEQYF
>TRBJ1-6|TRBV30|.|13|TRBD1
TGTGCCTGGAGTGCAGGGGGCGGATCACCCCTCCACTTT
CAWSAGGGSPLHF
>TRBJ1-2|TRBV24-1|.|13|.
TGTGCCACCAGAGACAGTCCTAGGGGTGGCTACACCTTC
CATRDSPRGGYTF
>TRBJ2-3|TRBV3-1/TRBV3-2|.|15|.
TGTGCCAGCAGCCAAGTGGGCCCGGGGAAAGATACGCAGTATTTT
CASSQVGPGKDTQYF
>TRBJ2-6|TRBV3-1/TRBV3-2|.|16|.
TGTGCCAGCAGCCAGAGGCCCGGGAATGGGGCCAACGTCCTGACTTTC
CASSQRPGNGANVLTF
>TRBJ2-5|TRBV29-1|.|14|.
TGCAGCGTTGAAGGATGGACAGCGGGGGAGACCCAGTACTTC
CSVEGWTAGETQYF
>TRBJ1-2|TRBV15|.|14|.
TGTGCCACCAGCAGAGGGGAGGGTTCCTATGGCTACACCTTC
CATSRGEGSYGYTF
>TRBJ2-1|TRBV29-1|.|13|.
TGCAGCGCAACTCCACGGGAAATGCATGAGCAGTTCTTC
CSATPREMHEQFF
>TRBJ1-2|TRBV7-8|.|15|.
TGTGCCAGCAGCTTACATGATCAGGGAAACTATGGCTACACCTTC
CASSLHDQGNYGYTF
>TRBJ2-5|TRBV6-2/TRBV6-3|.|16|TRBD2
TGTGCCAGCAGTTACTGGGCCTCTAGCGGGGGAGAGACCCAGTACTTC
CASSYWASSGGETQYF
>TRBJ1-5|TRBV28|.|14|.
TGTGCCACCGCCGGTGACAGCATACATCAGCCCCAGCATTTT
CATAGDSIHQPQHF
>TRBJ1-1|TRBV7-9|.|14|TRBD1
TGTGCCAGCAGACCAACAGGGGGCGGCACTGAAGCTTTCTTT
CASRPTGGGTEAFF
>TRBJ1-2|TRBV6-4|.|15|.
TGTGCCAGCAGCAAAGAGTTGGGGCGAAACTATGGCTACACCTTC
CASSKELGRNYGYTF
>TRBJ1-2|TRBV7-2|.|14|.
TGTGCCAGCAGCCCTAACGCCCTTAACTATGGCTACACCTTC
CASSPNALNYGYTF
>TRBJ2-7|TRBV7-2|.|15|.
TGTGCCAGCAGCGTAGAGACAGGGGACTACTACGAGCAGTACTTC
CASSVETGDYYEQYF
>TRBJ1-1|TRBV7-2|.|16|.
TGTGCCAGCAGCTTACCACTTTTAGGGGGGAACACTGAAGCTTTCTTT
CASSLPLLGGNTEAFF
>TRBJ2-7|TRBV19|few|16|TRBD1
TGTGCCAGTAGTATAATTGGGACAGGGGTGAGGAACGAGCAGTACTTC
CASSIIGTGVRNEQYF
>TRBJ1-1|TRBV5-1|.|15|TRBD1
TGCGCCAGCAGCTGGACAGGGGCCGCGAACACTGAAGCTTTCTTT
CASSWTGAANTEAFF
>TRBJ2-3|TRBV7-9|.|17|TRBD2
TGTGCCAGCAGCTCGACGACTAGCGGGGTCGTAGCAGATACGCAGTATTTT
CASSSTTSGVVADTQYF
>TRBJ1-2|TRBV2|.|13|.
TGTGCCAGCGAGAACGTCTTTAACTATGGCTACACCTTC
CASENVFNYGYTF
>TRBJ2-2|TRBV19|.|14|.
TGTGCCAGTAGCTTACAGGCGAACACCGGGGAGCTGTTTTTT
CASSLQANTGELFF
>TRBJ2-3|TRBV5-4|once|15|.
TGTGCCAGCAGCTTGACGGTATTCAGCACAGATACGCAGTATTTT
CASSLTVFSTDTQYF
>TRBJ1-1|TRBV28|.|18|TRBD1
TGTGCCAGCACCGCGTACGAGCACCCCGGACAGGGGAGGACTGAAGCTTTCTTT
CASTAYEHPGQGRTEAFF
>TRBJ2-1|TRBV7-8|.|16|TRBD2
TGTGCCAGCACCAGGGTCGGGGGGTCCGGTTACAATGAGCAGTTCTTC
CASTRVGGSGYNEQFF
>TRBJ1-1|TRBV5-1|.|15|TRBD1
TGCGCCAGCAGCTGGACAGGGGTTATGCACACTGAAGCTTTCTTT
CASSWTGVMHTEAFF
>TRBJ1-2|TRBV6-5|.|14|.
TGTGCCAGCAGTAACTCGGCAGGGCTGGGGGGCTACACCTTC
CASSNSAGLGGYTF
>TRBJ1-4|TRBV28|once|16|TRBD1
TGTGCCAGCAGCCAATTAAAACAGGGGTTCCGAGAAAAACTGTTTTTT
CASSQLKQGFREKLFF
>TRBJ2-2|TRBV2|once|15|.
TGTGCCAGCAGGGCGGGGCGGGCAAACACCGGGGAGCTGTTTTTT
CASRAGRANTGELFF
>TRBJ2-7|TRBV27|.|14|TRBD2
TGTGCCAGCAGTTTCGGGAGGGGTAATTACGAGCAGTACTTC
CASSFGRGNYEQYF